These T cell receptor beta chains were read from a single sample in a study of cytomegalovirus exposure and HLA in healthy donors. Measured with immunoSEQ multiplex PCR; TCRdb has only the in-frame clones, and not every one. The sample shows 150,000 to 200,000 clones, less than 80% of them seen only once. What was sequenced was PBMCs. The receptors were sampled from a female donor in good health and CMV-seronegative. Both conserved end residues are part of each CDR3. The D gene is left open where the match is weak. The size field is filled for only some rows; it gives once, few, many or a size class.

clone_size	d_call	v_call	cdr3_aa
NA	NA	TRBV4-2	CASSPLGGQSETQYF
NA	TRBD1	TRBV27	CASSLWQGGGSYGYTF
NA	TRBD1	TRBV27	CASSLGQGGNQPQHF
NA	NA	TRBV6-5	CASSTSTTDDYGYTF
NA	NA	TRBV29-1	CSVEDRTVNEQFF
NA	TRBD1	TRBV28	CASRTGTGGTDTQYF
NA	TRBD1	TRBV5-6	CASSLEQGMETQYF
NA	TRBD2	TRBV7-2	CASSLTSGIYTLSYEQYF
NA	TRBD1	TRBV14	CASSQDQNSNRGPFSDRNTIYF
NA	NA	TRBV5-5	CASSFNREPGGNTIYF
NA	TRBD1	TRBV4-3	CASSRQLQGAVNYGYTF
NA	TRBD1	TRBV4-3	CASSQEVGTDRGLLGYTF
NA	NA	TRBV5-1	CASSSRGDEQYF
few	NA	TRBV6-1	CASRERSYNSPLHF
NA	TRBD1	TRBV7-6	CASSFTGTGGGKRQEAFF
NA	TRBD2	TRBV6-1	CASMVAGGPREQFF
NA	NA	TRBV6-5	CASSYEGGRGYTF
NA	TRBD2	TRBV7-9	CASSSRGLVNEQLF
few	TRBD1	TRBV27	CASSTLRGHNNEQFF
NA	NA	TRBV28	CASITQGITNEKLFF
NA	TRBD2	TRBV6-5	CASSPASGANEQFF
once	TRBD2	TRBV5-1	CASSPGGATGELFF
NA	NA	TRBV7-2	CASSPQTSLSYNEQFF
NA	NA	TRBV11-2	CASTRSESPNTEAFF
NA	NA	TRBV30	CAWTRLLGAYDTQYF
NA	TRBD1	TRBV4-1	CASSQGYSTGTGGEKLFF
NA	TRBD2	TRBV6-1	CASRLAGGINNEQFF
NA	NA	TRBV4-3	CASSQDRGVGNFYEQYF
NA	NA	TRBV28	CASSFWRSSYNEQFF
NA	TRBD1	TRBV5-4	CASSWTGAGSYEQYF
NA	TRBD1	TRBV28	CASSLLGGQAAKAFF
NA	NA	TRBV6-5	CASSYSGGRGLDEQYF
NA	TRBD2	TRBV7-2	CAWGREGRLGELFF
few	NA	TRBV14	CASSNTGNEQFF
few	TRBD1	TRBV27	CASSLEAGGYTEAFF
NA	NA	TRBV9	CASRSGYEQFF
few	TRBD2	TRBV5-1	CASGKGLAAPGEQYF
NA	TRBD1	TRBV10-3	CAIRTGQGSYEQYF
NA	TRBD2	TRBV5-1	CASSPGLAGEWKRNEQFF
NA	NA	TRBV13	CASSSRGIGGNYEQYF
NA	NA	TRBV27	CASSPYWAQPQHF
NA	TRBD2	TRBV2	CASSGGRGHYEQYF
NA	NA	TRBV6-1	CASTNSGNTIYF
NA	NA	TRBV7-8	CASSLEFLGNQPNEQFF
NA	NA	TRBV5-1	CASSLDEGFAYEQYF
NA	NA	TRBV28	CASSFRTLGANVLTF
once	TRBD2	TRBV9	CASTPLAGAYNEQFF
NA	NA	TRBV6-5	CASSSPRSADTQYF
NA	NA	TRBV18	CASSPGGRGNEQYF
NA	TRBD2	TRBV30	CAWRSGGVRNEQFF
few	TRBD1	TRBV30	CAWSTPGTGARQPQHF
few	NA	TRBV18	CASSRTNTGTAEGYTF
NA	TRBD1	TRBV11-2	CASSPTGVNEQYF
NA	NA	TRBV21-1	CASSKERGGENYNEQFF